What follows describes a single T cell receptor beta chain. In the original analysis: Estimated nucleated cell counts came from reference gene primer amplification. The protocol was immunoSEQ multiplex PCR, while the TCRdb copy is restricted to in-frame clones and leaves out a portion. Clonal size and the V and J genes are those of that table, whereas D and trimming came from the DNA. The data show fewer than 200,000 clones, just over 85% seen once. This CDR3 region has 16 residues. This sample was included in a study of blood T cell repertoires in COVID-19. Across the study: Italy, Spain and the United States were the sources of the convalescent and acute COVID-19 samples. T cells, B-cell-depleted T cells, or PBMCs provided the cDNA or gDNA that served as material.

The chain uses TRBV21-1 and TRBJ1-3; TRBD1, the D gene given by the table, was not confirmed from the DNA. TRBV21-1 is an annotated pseudogene. This TCR was recovered from a man in his fifties or sixties with active or convalescent COVID-19. Material: peripheral blood. CDR3 sequence (DNA): TGTGCCAGCAGCAAGGGGGACAGGGGGCTTGGAAACACCATATATTTT. It encodes CASSKGDRGLGNTIYF.